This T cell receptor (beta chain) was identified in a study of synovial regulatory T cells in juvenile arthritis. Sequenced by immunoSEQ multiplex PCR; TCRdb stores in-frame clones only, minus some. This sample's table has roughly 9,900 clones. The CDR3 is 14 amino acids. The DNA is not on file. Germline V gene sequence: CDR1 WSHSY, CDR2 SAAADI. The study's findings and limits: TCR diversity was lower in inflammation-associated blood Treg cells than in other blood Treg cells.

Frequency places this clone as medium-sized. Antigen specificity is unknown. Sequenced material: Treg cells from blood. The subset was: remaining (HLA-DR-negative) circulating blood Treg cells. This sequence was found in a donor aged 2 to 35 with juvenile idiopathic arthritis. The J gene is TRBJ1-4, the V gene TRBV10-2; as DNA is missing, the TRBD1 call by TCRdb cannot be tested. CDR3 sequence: CASGDRGRGEKLFF.